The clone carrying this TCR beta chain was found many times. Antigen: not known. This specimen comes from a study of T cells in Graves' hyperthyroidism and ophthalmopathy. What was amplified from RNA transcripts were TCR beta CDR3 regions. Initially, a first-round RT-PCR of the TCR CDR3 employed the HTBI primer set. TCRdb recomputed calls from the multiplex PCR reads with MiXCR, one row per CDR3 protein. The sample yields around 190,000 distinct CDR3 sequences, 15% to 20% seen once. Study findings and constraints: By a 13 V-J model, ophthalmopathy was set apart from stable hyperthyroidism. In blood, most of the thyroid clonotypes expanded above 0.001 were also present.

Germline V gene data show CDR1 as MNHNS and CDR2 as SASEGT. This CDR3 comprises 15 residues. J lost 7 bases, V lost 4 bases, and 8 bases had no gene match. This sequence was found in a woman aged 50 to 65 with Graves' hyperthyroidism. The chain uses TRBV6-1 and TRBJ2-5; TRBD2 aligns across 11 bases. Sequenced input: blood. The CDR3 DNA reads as TGTGCCAGCAGTGTTAATAGCGGGGGGGGTGGGACCCAGTACTTC. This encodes CASSVNSGGGGTQYF.